A single sample gave rise to the 22 T cell receptor beta chains below, sequenced in a study of shared clonotypes between healthy human individuals. Repertoires were generated with immunoSEQ multiplex PCR, while TCRdb's copy carries only in-frame clones and drops some. This sample yields a few million clones, of which roughly 93% are seen a single time; approximately 0.4% belongs to the top ten. The sample consisted of naive CD4+ T cells from PBMCs. Subset specified: CD45RA+ positively selected. The receptors were gathered from a man in his late teens or twenties in good health. Some clones in this sample may be carry-over from other donors' samples.

This chain connects TRBV2 to TRBJ1-2; no reliable D call. Between the trimmed V and J ends, which lost 7 bases and 4 bases, there was a span of 16 bases. Germline assignment: CDR1 SNHLY and CDR2 FYNNEI. The CDR3 is 14 residues long. CDR3 amino acids: CASTLLEASYGYTF. The CDR3, as DNA: TGTGCCAGCACTCTTTTGGAGGCGAGCTATGGCTACACCTTC.

The chain links TRBV28 to TRBJ2-7, with TRBD1 identical over 8 bases. This CDR3 contains 16 residues. Germline V gene lookup returns CDR1 MDHEN and CDR2 SYDVKM. Trimming cost V 8 bases and J 2 bases; bases outside gene matches: 14. Written as DNA, the CDR3 is TGTGCCAGCGGATCTTCCCGGACAGGGAATCCCTACGAGCAGTACTTC. The encoded protein is CASGSSRTGNPYEQYF.

The chain employs TRBV25-1 and TRBJ2-5, with 9 bases matching TRBD2. With 4 bases clipped from V and 4 bases from J, the junction kept 7 bases outside the gene matches. The CDR3 has 15 residues. The germline V gene encodes CDR1 MGHDK and CDR2 SYGVNS. As DNA, the CDR3 is TGTGCCAGCAGTGTATCCCGCGGGAGGGGAGAGACCCAGTACTTC. The encoded protein is CASSVSRGRGETQYF.

The V and J genes are TRBV4-3 and TRBJ2-3; D is unclear. The germline V gene encodes CDR1 LGHNA and CDR2 YSLEER. This CDR3 has 14 residues. Trimming took 4 bases from V and 4 from J, leaving 12 bases between them. In DNA, the CDR3 is TGCGCCAGCAGCCGCACACCTACGCCAGATACGCAGTATTTT. It yields the protein CASSRTPTPDTQYF.

This chain uses TRBV5-1 with TRBJ2-5, with D perhaps given as TRBD1 or TRBD2 (6 bases each). This CDR3 region has 17 residues. Germline loops: CDR1 SGHRS, CDR2 YFSETQ. Between the trimmed V and J ends, which lost 4 bases and 5 bases, there was a span of 24 bases. The chain's CDR3 is CASSAGGQRTIGETQYF. The CDR3 nucleotides are TGCGCCAGCAGCGCCGGGGGCCAGAGGACAATTGGGGAGACCCAGTACTTC.

The V and J genes are TRBV19 and TRBJ1-3; D remains ambiguous. The CDR3 extends over 15 amino acids. Germline CDR1 is LNHDA and CDR2 is SQIVND (reference sequence). Trimming left V 1 base short and J 0 bases short, with 7 bases between. As DNA, the CDR3 is TGTGCCAGTAGTATAGCGTCAAGCTCTGGAAACACCATATATTTT. It specifies CASSIASSSGNTIYF.

This chain links TRBV6-5 with TRBJ2-7; maybe TRBD1 (7 bases). The V gene lost 6 bases and the J gene lost 1 base, with 10 bases spanning the gap. Looked up from germline, CDR1 is MNHEY and CDR2 is SVGAGI. The CDR3 runs 13 residues. In nucleotides, the CDR3 is TGTGCCAGCAGGGAGGGACAGTCCTACGAGCAGTACTTC. Its protein product is CASREGQSYEQYF.

The chain is built from TRBV28 and TRBJ1-2; D is undetermined. The CDR3 length is 13 residues. Germline assignment: CDR1 MDHEN and CDR2 SYDVKM. V was cut by 7 bases and J by 8 bases, with 17 bases left in between. In nucleotides, the CDR3 is TGTGCCAGCAACGCACAGTCGGTGGTAGGCTACACCTTC. It specifies CASNAQSVVGYTF.

The chain is built from TRBV19 and TRBJ2-1, with 11 positions matching TRBD2. CDR1 is LNHDA, CDR2 SQIVND, per germline (reference sequence). The CDR3 runs to 18 residues. The V gene end was trimmed by 6 bases and the J gene end by 6 bases; junction bases not matched to a gene: 16. DNA of the CDR3: TGTGCCAGTAGCCCCCTGGTACTAGCGGGAGCTTTAGGCAATGAGCAGTTCTTC. Translating it yields CASSPLVLAGALGNEQFF. The full variable domain, its missing parts supplied by reference TRBV19 and TRBJ2-1, is DGGITQSPKYLFRKEGQNVTLSCEQNLNHDAMYWYRQDPGQGLRLIYYSQIVNDFQKGDIAEGYSVSREKKESFPLTVTSAQKNPTAFYLCASSPLVLAGALGNEQFFGPGTRLTVL.

V gene TRBV2 combines with J gene TRBJ1-1; maybe TRBD1 (6 bases). This CDR3 is built from 15 residues. Germline V CDR1 and CDR2: SNHLY, FYNNEI. V was cut by 5 bases and J by 3 bases, with 16 bases left in between. CDR3 sequence reads: CASSSPDSSDTEAFF. CDR3 in DNA: TGTGCCAGCAGTAGCCCGGACAGTTCTGACACTGAAGCTTTCTTT.

V and J are TRBV9 and TRBJ1-1, with 10 bases aligning to TRBD1. The CDR3 spans 15 residues. Trimming took 3 bases from V and 3 from J; bases not matched to a gene: 5. Germline V lookup: CDR1 SGDLS, CDR2 YYNGEE. CDR3 loop: CASSGWTGGYTEAFF. The CDR3, as DNA: TGTGCCAGCAGCGGGTGGACAGGGGGGTACACTGAAGCTTTCTTT.

The V and J genes are TRBV25-1 and TRBJ1-4; the match to TRBD1 covers 7 bases. CDR1 and CDR2 (germline): MGHDK, SYGVNS. This CDR3 contains 16 residues. V shed 5 bases, J shed 0 bases, and the junction held 6 bases outside the gene matches. The chain's CDR3 is CASSTRTGATNEKLFF. The DNA for the CDR3 is TGTGCCAGCAGTACCCGGACAGGTGCAACTAATGAAAAACTGTTTTTT.

The V gene is TRBV29-1, the J gene TRBJ2-7; TRBD2 is a possible D gene (6 bases). V lost 6 bases to trimming and J lost 0 bases, with 18 bases between them. The CDR3 consists of 15 residues. Germline CDR1 is SQVTM and CDR2 is ANQGSEA. The CDR3 DNA follows: TGCAGCGTCCTACCGGAGGGCAGACCCTCCTACGAGCAGTACTTC. Amino acids: CSVLPEGRPSYEQYF.

This clone was recorded only once. The chain employs TRBV19 and TRBJ1-4, with a tentative D call TRBD1 (5 bases). The CDR3 runs 15 residues. The germline V gene has CDR1 LNHDA and CDR2 SQIVND (reference sequence). The V gene lost 7 bases and the J gene lost 2 bases, with 14 bases spanning the gap. This CDR3 is CASTDHRTTNEKLFF. CDR3 in DNA: TGTGCCAGTACCGATCACAGGACGACTAATGAAAAACTGTTTTTT.

The chain links TRBV6-5 to TRBJ2-1, with 7 bases that match TRBD2. Per germline, CDR1 MNHEY and CDR2 SVGAGI. The CDR3 runs to 16 residues. Trimming removed 2 bases from V and 2 bases from J; junction bases left unmatched: 6. The CDR3 DNA reads TGTGCCAGCAGTTACCAAAGCGGGATTACCTACAATGAGCAGTTCTTC. Amino acids: CASSYQSGITYNEQFF.

V is TRBV6-1 and J is TRBJ2-7; perhaps TRBD1 as D (5 bases). V was shortened by 5 bases and J by 0 bases, with 11 bases between the two germline ends. CDR3 length equals 14 residues. CDR1 and CDR2 (germline): MNHNS, SASEGT. The chain's CDR3 is CASSQRQTSYEQYF. DNA for the CDR3: TGTGCCAGCAGTCAACGACAGACCTCCTACGAGCAGTACTTC.

This chain links TRBV28 with TRBJ2-5; D is unclear. Germline-derived CDR1 and CDR2 are MDHEN and SYDVKM. Trimming took 4 bases from V and 2 from J, leaving 14 bases between them. The CDR3 totals 15 residues. The CDR3, as DNA: TGTGCCAGCAGTTCCGCCGCGCTGATTCAAGAGACCCAGTACTTC. Its protein product is CASSSAALIQETQYF.

The chain uses TRBV5-5 and TRBJ1-1, with a weak D call TRBD1 (6 bases). The germline V and J ends were trimmed by 10 bases and 6 bases, with 25 bases remaining between them. CDR1 is SGHKS, CDR2 YYEKEE, per germline (reference sequence). The CDR3 runs 15 residues. CDR3 amino acids: CASLERAGVIAEAFF. In DNA, the CDR3 is TGTGCCTCCCTTGAGAGGGCAGGGGTAATTGCTGAAGCTTTCTTT. The full variable domain, in which reference TRBV5-5 and TRBJ1-1 provide the parts outside the CDR3, is DAGVTQSPTHLIKTRGQQVTLRCSPISGHKSVSWYQQVLGQGPQFIFQYYEKEERGRGNFPDRFSARQFPNYSSELNVNALLLGDSALYLCASLERAGVIAEAFFGQGTRLTVV.

This chain links TRBV11-2 with TRBJ2-7, with TRBD1 matching over 8 bases. The CDR3 has 15 amino acids. CDR1 SGHAT and CDR2 FQNNGV come from the germline V gene. The V and J ends lost 1 base and 4 bases, in that order; junction bases with no gene match: 6. The CDR3 DNA is TGTGCCAGCAGCTTAGGGGCAGGGGGCATATACGAGCAGTACTTC. This sequence encodes CASSLGAGGIYEQYF.

The J gene is TRBJ2-2, the V gene TRBV11-3, with 15 bases that match TRBD2. Germline CDR1 reads SGHNT; CDR2 reads YENEEA. This CDR3 spans 18 amino acids. With 3 bases clipped from V and 0 bases from J, the junction kept 2 bases outside the gene matches. CDR3 region: CASSLGLAGGPNTGELFF. The DNA of the CDR3 is TGTGCCAGCAGCTTGGGACTAGCGGGAGGCCCGAACACCGGGGAGCTGTTTTTT.

Of note for this clone: This specimen includes other DNA sequences encoding the same CDR3. The V gene is TRBV9, the J gene TRBJ1-1, with a tentative D call TRBD1 (5 bases). With 4 bases removed from V and 1 base from J, the gap between germline ends came to 8 bases. Germline CDR1 reads SGDLS; CDR2 reads YYNGEE. The CDR3 has 13 amino acids. The chain's CDR3 is CASSPTGNTEAFF. Here the CDR3 DNA reads TGTGCCAGCAGCCCTACAGGGAACACTGAAGCTTTCTTT.

The chain recombines TRBV18 with TRBJ1-2; tentatively, D is TRBD1 (5 bases). This CDR3 spans 15 amino acids. Germline values: CDR1 KGHSH, CDR2 LQKENI. V dropped 0 bases and J dropped 8 bases, with 16 bases sitting between them. CDR3 amino acids: CASSPPSQGRHGYTF. In DNA form, the CDR3 reads TGTGCCAGCTCACCACCGTCCCAGGGTCGTCACGGCTACACCTTC.